This T cell receptor (beta chain) emerged from a study of early T cells in non-severe SARS-CoV-2 infection. Study-level background: Unsorted whole blood bulk RNA was sequenced, with unpaired chains.

Using its own MiXCR run on the 5' RACE reads, TCRdb lists one record per CDR3 protein. The sample carries tens of thousands of distinct CDR3 sequences, approximately 12% recorded once. In its sample, this clonotype was seen many times. The sequence was obtained from an adult who was a healthcare worker with PCR-confirmed SARS-CoV-2 infection or an uninfected control (not recorded which). Sequenced material: whole blood.

The CDR3: CASGLVAGGGYEQYF. CDR3 bases: TGTGCTAGTGGTTTGGTAGCAGGTGGAGGCTACGAGCAGTACTTC. V usage is TRBV12-5 and J usage is TRBJ2-7; D may be TRBD2 (5 bases). Per the germline V gene, CDR1 is LGHNT and CDR2 is FRNRAP. The CDR3 is 15 amino acids. V lost 0 bases and J lost 3, with 12 bases in between. The whole variable domain, remainder taken from reference TRBV12-5 and TRBJ2-7, is DARVTQTPRHKVTEMGQEVTMRCQPILGHNTVFWYRQTMMQGLELLAYFRNRAPLDDSGMPKDRFSAEMPDATLATLKIQPSEPRDSAVYFCASGLVAGGGYEQYFGPGTRLTVT.